This entry describes one T cell receptor (beta chain). Its matching antigen is unknown. The sample belongs to a study of T cells in severe cutaneous drug reactions. Study summary: Patients came from Taiwan, Thailand and a European registry, 2011 to 2018. Collected from acute- or recovery-stage patients: blister fluids/cells and PBMC. General study points: Carbamazepine-induced Stevens-Johnson syndrome or toxic epidermal necrolysis patients showed strongly raised TRBV12-4, 25% to 40% in blister cells and approximately 5% in PBMC. One public TCRbeta CDR3 appeared in all seven blister samples, averaging approximately 14%.

Sequenced patients had Stevens-Johnson syndrome or toxic epidermal necrolysis caused by carbamazepine. Libraries were made by iRepertoire multiplex PCR with TCR subtype-specific primers for bulk and single-cell sequencing. TCRdb re-analyzed the multiplex PCR reads; it lists each CDR3 protein once, without DNA. Its clone listing holds just over 20,000 distinct CDR3 sequences. The CDR3 is made up of 17 amino acids. The germline V gene encodes CDR1 KGHSY and CDR2 FQNENV. V is TRBV16 and J is TRBJ1-3; TCRdb's D call, TRBD1, is unchecked because there is no DNA. The specimen was PBMCs. The sequence derives from a human donor with toxic epidermal necrolysis, a severe cutaneous drug reaction. The CDR3 loop reads CASSETGTGSSGNTIYF.